This note documents a single T cell receptor (beta chain) sequence. Its cognate antigen has yet to be identified. No much larger clone exists at a distance of one base, and base qualities are not known. These data come from a study of blood T cell repertoires in COVID-19 (dated by TCRdb to about 2020). For context, the study as a whole: The collaborator samples originated in the United States, Italy and Spain and spanned the acute and convalescent phases of COVID-19. The prospective study material was composed of cDNA or gDNA derived from T cells, B-cell-depleted T cells, or PBMCs. Deeply sampled blood TCRbeta repertoires from subjects exposed to, actively infected with, or recovered from COVID-19 were included in the dataset. The repertoires were made available in a free public database intended to serve as a resource for research on the immune response to SARS-CoV-2. Samples came from the ongoing ImmuneRACE study (first 160 participants) plus 1,254 subjects from 6 global collaborators. Nearly every sample came with metadata listing a de-identified subject ID, COVID-19 status, age in years and sex. Where available, HLA class I and class II types were obtained from metadata supplied by the sample provider rather than from assay-based typing.

Counted from cysteine to phenylalanine, this CDR3 has 12 amino acids. CDR3 DNA is the only sequence kept; it has 36 bases, read in frame from the first base. The germline V gene gives CDR1 as MNHEY and CDR2 as SVGEGT. The junction carries 5 bases between V and J, which are trimmed by 4 bases and 4 bases respectively. TCRbeta CDR3 regions were amplified from genomic DNA using the immunoSEQ Assay, a bias-controlled multiplex PCR. The authors' pipeline ran thus. Within the assay, amplification of reference gene primers was used to estimate how many nucleated cells each sample contained. Sequence reads were collapsed and filtered to measure the absolute abundance of every unique TCRbeta CDR3 rearrangement. For each sample, productive Simpson clonality was calculated as the square root of Simpson's diversity index over productive rearrangements. Entries here come from immuneACCESS through TCRdb and include only in-frame sequences with V and J called. Some clones fail to appear in such tables; in the studies checked, an unresolved V gene covers under half of the shortfall, and the cause of the remainder is unknown. The DNA was the basis for D and trimming; V, J and clone size are from that table. The sample includes hundreds of thousands of clones, with about four fifths observed a single time. About 9.4% of the sample is held by the ten biggest clonotypes.

Collaborating institutions collected whole blood in K2EDTA tubes following their own protocols. For TCRbeta analysis, collaborators shipped samples in one of three forms: frozen whole blood, isolated PBMCs, or DNA extracted from either of those sample types. Overall study results and their limits: Clinical and demographic metadata were provided uncurated, with the amount varying by source and participant.

Rearrangement joined TRBV6-2 or TRBV6-3 to TRBJ1-3; the D gene assignment is ambiguous. This clonotype originated in a woman aged 80 or older with acute or convalescent COVID-19. The sequencing input was peripheral blood. The CDR3 reads as follows: CASSSVGNTIYF. The base sequence is TGTGCCAGCAGTTCCGTCGGAAACACCATATATTTT.